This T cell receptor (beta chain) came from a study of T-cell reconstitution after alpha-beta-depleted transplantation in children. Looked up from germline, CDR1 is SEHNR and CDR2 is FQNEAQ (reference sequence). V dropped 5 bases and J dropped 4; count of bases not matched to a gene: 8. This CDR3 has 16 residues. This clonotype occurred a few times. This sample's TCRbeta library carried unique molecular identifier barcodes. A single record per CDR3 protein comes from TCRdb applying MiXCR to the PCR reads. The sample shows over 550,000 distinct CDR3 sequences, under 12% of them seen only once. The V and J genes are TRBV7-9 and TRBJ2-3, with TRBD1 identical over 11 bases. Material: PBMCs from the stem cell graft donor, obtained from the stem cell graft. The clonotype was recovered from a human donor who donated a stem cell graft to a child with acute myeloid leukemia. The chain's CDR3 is CASSPLTDRGPDTQYF. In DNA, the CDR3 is TGTGCCAGCAGCCCGCTTACGGACAGGGGGCCAGATACGCAGTATTTT.